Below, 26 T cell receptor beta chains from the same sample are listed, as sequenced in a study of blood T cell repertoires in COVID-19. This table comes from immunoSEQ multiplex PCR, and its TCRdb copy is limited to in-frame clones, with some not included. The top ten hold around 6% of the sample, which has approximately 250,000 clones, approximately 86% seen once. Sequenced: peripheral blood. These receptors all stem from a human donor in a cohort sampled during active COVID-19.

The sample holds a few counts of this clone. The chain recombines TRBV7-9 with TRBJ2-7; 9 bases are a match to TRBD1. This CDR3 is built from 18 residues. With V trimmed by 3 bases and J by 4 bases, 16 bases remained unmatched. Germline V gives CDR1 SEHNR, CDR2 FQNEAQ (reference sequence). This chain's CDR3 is CASSFSNMAGTGKYEQYF. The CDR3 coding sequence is TGTGCCAGCAGCTTTTCGAATATGGCCGGGACAGGGAAGTACGAGCAGTACTTC. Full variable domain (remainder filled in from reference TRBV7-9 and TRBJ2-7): DTGVSQNPRHKITKRGQNVTFRCDPISEHNRLYWYRQTLGQGPEFLTYFQNEAQLEKSRLLSDRFSAERPKGSFSTLEIQRTEQGDSAMYLCASSFSNMAGTGKYEQYFGPGTRLTVT.

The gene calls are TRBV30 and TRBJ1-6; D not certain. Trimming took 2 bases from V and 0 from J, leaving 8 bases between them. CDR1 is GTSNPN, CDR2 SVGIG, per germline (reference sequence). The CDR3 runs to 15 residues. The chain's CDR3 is CAWSREGSYNSPLHF. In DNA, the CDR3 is TGTGCCTGGAGTAGGGAGGGCTCCTATAATTCACCCCTCCACTTT. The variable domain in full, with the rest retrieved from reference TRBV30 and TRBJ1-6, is SQTIHQWPATLVQPVGSPLSLECTVEGTSNPNLYWYRQAAGRGLQLLFYSVGIGQISSEVPQNLSASRPQDRQFILSSKKLLLSDSGFYLCAWSREGSYNSPLHFGNGTRLTVT.

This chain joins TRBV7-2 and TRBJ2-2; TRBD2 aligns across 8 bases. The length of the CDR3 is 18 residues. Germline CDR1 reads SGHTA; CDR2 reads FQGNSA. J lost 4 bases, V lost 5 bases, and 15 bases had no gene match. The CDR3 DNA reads TGTGCCAGCAGCGCAAACCGAGCGGGAGCCTCGGGCACCGGGGAGCTGTTTTTT. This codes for CASSANRAGASGTGELFF.

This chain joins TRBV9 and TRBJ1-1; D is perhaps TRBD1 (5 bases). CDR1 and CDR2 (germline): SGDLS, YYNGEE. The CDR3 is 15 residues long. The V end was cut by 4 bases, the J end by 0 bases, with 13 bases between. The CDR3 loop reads CASSPQGLMNTEAFF. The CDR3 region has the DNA TGTGCCAGCAGCCCCCAGGGACTTATGAACACTGAAGCTTTCTTT.

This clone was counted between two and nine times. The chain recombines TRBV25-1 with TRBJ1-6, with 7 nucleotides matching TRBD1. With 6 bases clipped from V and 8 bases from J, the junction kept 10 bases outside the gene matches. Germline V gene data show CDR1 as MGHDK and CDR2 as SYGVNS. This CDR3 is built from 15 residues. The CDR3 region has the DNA TGTGCCAGCAGCCCCCGCGAAGGGGGCCATTCACCCCTCCACTTT. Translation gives CASSPREGGHSPLHF.

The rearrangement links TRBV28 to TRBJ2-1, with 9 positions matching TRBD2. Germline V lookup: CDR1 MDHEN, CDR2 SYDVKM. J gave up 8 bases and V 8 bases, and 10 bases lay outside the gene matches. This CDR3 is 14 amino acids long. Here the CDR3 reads CASRGGRAIHEQFF. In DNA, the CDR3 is TGTGCCAGCCGAGGCGGGAGGGCCATCCATGAGCAGTTCTTC.

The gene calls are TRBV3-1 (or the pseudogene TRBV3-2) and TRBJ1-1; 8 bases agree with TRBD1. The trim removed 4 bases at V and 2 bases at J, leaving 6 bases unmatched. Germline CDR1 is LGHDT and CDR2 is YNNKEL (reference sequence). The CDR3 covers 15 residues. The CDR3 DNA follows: TGTGCCAGCAGCCTCGGGGCAGGGGGCAACACTGAAGCTTTCTTT. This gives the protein CASSLGAGGNTEAFF.

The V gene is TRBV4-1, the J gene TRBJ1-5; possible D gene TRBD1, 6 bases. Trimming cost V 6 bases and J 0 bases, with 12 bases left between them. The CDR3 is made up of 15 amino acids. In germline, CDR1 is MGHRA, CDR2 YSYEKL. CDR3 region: CASRKTGSSNQPQHF. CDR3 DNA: TGCGCCAGCAGAAAAACAGGGAGTAGCAATCAGCCCCAGCATTTT.

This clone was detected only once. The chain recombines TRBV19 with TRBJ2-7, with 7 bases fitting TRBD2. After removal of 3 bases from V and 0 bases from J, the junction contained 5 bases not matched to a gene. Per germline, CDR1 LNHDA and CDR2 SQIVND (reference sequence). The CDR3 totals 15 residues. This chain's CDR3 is CASSILAESSYEQYF. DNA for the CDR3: TGTGCCAGTAGTATTCTAGCGGAGAGCTCCTACGAGCAGTACTTC.

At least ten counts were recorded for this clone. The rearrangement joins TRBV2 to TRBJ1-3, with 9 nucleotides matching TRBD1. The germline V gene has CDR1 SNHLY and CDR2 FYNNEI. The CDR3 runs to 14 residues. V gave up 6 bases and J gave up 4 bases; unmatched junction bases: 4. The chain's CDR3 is CASSRTGVGNTIYF. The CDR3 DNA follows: TGTGCCAGCAGCCGGACAGGGGTCGGAAACACCATATATTTT.

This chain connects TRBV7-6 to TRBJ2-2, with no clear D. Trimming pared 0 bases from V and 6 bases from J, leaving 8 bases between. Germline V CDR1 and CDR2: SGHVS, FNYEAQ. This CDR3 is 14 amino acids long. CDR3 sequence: CASSLAQWSGELFF. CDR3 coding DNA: TGTGCCAGCAGCTTAGCGCAGTGGTCCGGGGAGCTGTTTTTT.

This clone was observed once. The CDR3, as DNA: TGTGCCACCCGCGTGCCGGGCTCTGGAAACACCATATATTTT. It encodes CATRVPGSGNTIYF. The V gene is TRBV6-5, the J gene TRBJ1-3, with D uncertain. Germline CDR1 reads MNHEY; CDR2 reads SVGAGI. Trimming pared 10 bases from V and 0 bases from J, leaving 13 bases between. The CDR3 covers 14 residues.

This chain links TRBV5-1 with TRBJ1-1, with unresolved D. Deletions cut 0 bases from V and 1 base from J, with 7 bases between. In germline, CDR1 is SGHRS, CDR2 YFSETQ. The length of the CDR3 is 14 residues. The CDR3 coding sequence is TGCGCCAGCAGCTTGGCCGGAGGGAACACTGAAGCTTTCTTT. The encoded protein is CASSLAGGNTEAFF.

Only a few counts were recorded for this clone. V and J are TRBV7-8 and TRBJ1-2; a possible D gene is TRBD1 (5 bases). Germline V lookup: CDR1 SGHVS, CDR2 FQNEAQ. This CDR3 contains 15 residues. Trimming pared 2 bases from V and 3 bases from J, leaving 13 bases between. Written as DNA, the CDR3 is TGTGCCAGCAGCTTAAGGGGAAGGGGTGACTATGGCTACACCTTC. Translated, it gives CASSLRGRGDYGYTF.

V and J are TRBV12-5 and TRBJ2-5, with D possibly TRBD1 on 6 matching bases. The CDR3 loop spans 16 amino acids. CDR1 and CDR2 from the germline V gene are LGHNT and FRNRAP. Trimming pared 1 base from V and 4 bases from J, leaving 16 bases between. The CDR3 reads CASGLGTNRAGETQYF. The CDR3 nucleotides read TGTGCTAGTGGTTTGGGAACCAACAGGGCAGGAGAGACCCAGTACTTC.

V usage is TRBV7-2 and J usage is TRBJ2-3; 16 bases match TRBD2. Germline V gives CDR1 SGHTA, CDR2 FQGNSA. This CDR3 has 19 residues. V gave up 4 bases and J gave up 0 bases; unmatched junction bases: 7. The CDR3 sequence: CASSSRGTSGRVSTDTQYF. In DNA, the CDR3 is TGTGCCAGCAGCTCAAGGGGGACTAGCGGGAGGGTAAGCACAGATACGCAGTATTTT.

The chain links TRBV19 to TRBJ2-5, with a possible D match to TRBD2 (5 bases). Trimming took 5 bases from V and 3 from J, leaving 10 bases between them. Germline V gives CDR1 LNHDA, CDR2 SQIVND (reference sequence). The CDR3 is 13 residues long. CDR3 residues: CASSLNGEETQYF. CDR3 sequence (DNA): TGTGCCAGTAGTCTCAACGGGGAAGAGACCCAGTACTTC.

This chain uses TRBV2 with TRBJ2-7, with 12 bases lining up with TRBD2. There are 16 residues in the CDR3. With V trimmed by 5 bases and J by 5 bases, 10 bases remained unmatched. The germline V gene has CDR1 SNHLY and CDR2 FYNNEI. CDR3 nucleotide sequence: TGTGCCAGCAGTTCGGCTAGCGGGGGGGAGGTCCACGAGCAGTACTTC. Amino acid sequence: CASSSASGGEVHEQYF.

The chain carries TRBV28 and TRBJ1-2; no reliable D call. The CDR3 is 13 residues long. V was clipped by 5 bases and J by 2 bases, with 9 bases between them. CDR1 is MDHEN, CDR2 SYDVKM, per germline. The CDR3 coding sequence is TGTGCCAGCAGTCTGCCGGGGAACTATGGCTACACCTTC. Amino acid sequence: CASSLPGNYGYTF.

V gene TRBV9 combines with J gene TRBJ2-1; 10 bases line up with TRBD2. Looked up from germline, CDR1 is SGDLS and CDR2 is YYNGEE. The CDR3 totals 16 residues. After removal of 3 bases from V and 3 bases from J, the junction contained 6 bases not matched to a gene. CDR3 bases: TGTGCCAGCAGCGCCCAGACTAGCGGGCGCTACAATGAGCAGTTCTTC. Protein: CASSAQTSGRYNEQFF.

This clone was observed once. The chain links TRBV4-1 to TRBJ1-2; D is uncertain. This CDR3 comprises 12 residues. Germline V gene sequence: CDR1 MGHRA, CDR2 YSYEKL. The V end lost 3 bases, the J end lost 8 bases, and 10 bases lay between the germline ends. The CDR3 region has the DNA TGCGCCAGCAGCCATCCTAATCGGGGCTACACCTTC. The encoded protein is CASSHPNRGYTF.

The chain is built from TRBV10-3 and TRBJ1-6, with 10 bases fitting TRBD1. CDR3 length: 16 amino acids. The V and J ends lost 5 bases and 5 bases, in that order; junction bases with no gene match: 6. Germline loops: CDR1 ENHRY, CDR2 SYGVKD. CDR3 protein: CAISSGTGVNNSPLHF. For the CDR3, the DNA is TGTGCCATCAGTTCAGGGACAGGGGTTAATAATTCACCCCTCCACTTT.

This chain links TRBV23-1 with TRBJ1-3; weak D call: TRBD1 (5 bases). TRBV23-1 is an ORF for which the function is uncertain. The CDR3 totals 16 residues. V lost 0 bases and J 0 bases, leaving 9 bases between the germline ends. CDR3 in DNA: TGCGCCAGCAGTCAATCAGGGGCCAACTCTGGAAACACCATATATTTT. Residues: CASSQSGANSGNTIYF.

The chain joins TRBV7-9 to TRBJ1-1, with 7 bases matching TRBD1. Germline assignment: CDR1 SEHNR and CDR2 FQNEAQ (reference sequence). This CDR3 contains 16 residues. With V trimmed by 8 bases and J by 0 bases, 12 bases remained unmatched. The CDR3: CASLKVGGVMNTEAFF. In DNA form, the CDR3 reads TGTGCCAGCCTTAAAGTAGGGGGCGTCATGAACACTGAAGCTTTCTTT.

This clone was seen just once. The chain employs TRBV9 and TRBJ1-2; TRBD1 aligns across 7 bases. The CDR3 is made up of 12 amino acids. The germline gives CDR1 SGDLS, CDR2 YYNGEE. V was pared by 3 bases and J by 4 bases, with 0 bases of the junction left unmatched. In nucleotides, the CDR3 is TGTGCCAGCAGCGGGACAGGCTATGGCTACACCTTC. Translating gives CASSGTGYGYTF.

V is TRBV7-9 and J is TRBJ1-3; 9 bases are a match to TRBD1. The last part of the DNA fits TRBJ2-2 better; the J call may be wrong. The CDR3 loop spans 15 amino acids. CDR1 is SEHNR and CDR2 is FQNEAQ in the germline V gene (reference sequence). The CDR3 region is CASSSGTGSTGELFF. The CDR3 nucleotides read TGTGCCAGCAGTTCCGGGACAGGGAGCACCGGGGAGCTGTTTTTT.